This is a list of T cell receptor beta chains from one sample in a study of beta chain features in type 1 diabetes. Sequencing was performed with immunoSEQ multiplex PCR; in TCRdb, only in-frame clones are kept and a portion is missing. The data hold 900,000 or so clones, with around a sixth observed a single time. Sequences were obtained from naive CD4+ T cells from blood. The receptor source for this set is a woman aged 18 to 35 in good health. CDR3s include the opening cysteine and the closing phenylalanine or tryptophan. The D gene is left open where the match is weak. The size of a clone is reported for some rows only, either as once, few or many, or as a class for expanded clones.

J gene: TRBJ2-1; clone size: few; V gene: TRBV5-1; D gene: TRBD2; CDR3 DNA: TGCGCCAGCAGCCCCCAGCGGGAGTCTTGGAATGAGCAGTTCTTC; CDR3 protein: CASSPQRESWNEQFF
J gene: TRBJ2-6; clone size: many; V gene: TRBV21-1; D gene: .; CDR3 DNA: TGTGCCACCCCGGGACGGGCGATGACTGGGGCCAACGTCCTGACTTTC; CDR3 protein: CATPGRAMTGANVLTF
J gene: TRBJ2-5; clone size: few; V gene: TRBV7-9; D gene: TRBD2; CDR3 DNA: TGTGCCAGCAGCCTCCCCGGAGCGGGAGGGCTAGAGACCCAGTACTTC; CDR3 protein: CASSLPGAGGLETQYF
J gene: TRBJ1-2; clone size: .; V gene: TRBV5-5; D gene: .; CDR3 DNA: TGTGCCAGCACCACCTGGGCCCACTATGGCTACACCTTC; CDR3 protein: CASTTWAHYGYTF
J gene: TRBJ2-2; clone size: .; V gene: TRBV9; D gene: .; CDR3 DNA: TGTGCCAGCAGCGTAAGACAAACCACCGGGGAGCTGTTTTTT; CDR3 protein: CASSVRQTTGELFF
J gene: TRBJ2-7; clone size: few; V gene: TRBV18; D gene: TRBD1; CDR3 DNA: TGTGCCAGCTCACCAGGGGACAGAACCTACGAGCAGTACTTC; CDR3 protein: CASSPGDRTYEQYF
J gene: TRBJ2-5; clone size: few; V gene: TRBV7-9; D gene: TRBD2; CDR3 DNA: TGTGCCAGCACCGTCCTAGCGGGAGAAGAGACCCAGTACTTC; CDR3 protein: CASTVLAGEETQYF
J gene: TRBJ2-7; clone size: .; V gene: TRBV5-6; D gene: .; CDR3 DNA: TGTGCCAGCAGCTTGGCTGGGCATTCCTACGAGCAGTACTTC; CDR3 protein: CASSLAGHSYEQYF
J gene: TRBJ2-3; clone size: .; V gene: TRBV14; D gene: TRBD2; CDR3 DNA: TGTGCCAGCAGCCAAGCCCGTAGCGGGTGGGGCACAGATACGCAGTATTTT; CDR3 protein: CASSQARSGWGTDTQYF
J gene: TRBJ1-1; clone size: .; V gene: TRBV18; D gene: .; CDR3 DNA: TGTGCCAGCTCACCAGACAGACTGAACACTGAAGCTTTCTTT; CDR3 protein: CASSPDRLNTEAFF
J gene: TRBJ1-3; clone size: few; V gene: TRBV6-5; D gene: .; CDR3 DNA: TGTGCCACAACTCGGGGGACGTCTGGAAACACCATATATTTT; CDR3 protein: CATTRGTSGNTIYF
J gene: TRBJ2-7; clone size: .; V gene: TRBV7-2; D gene: .; CDR3 DNA: TGTGCCAGCACCTACCGGGGAGCCGTATACGAGCAGTACTTC; CDR3 protein: CASTYRGAVYEQYF
J gene: TRBJ1-2; clone size: .; V gene: TRBV27; D gene: .; CDR3 DNA: TGTGCCAGCAGTCCCAGTACCCGAGGGCCCGCACCCTATGGCTACACCTTC; CDR3 protein: CASSPSTRGPAPYGYTF
J gene: TRBJ2-6; clone size: .; V gene: TRBV10-3; D gene: TRBD1; CDR3 DNA: TGTGCCATCAGTGGGGGACAGGCCTCTGGGGCCAACGTCCTGACTTTC; CDR3 protein: CAISGGQASGANVLTF
J gene: TRBJ2-5; clone size: .; V gene: TRBV7-2; D gene: .; CDR3 DNA: TGTGCCAGCAGCTTTTTAAACCCCCACCAAGAGACCCAGTACTTC; CDR3 protein: CASSFLNPHQETQYF
J gene: TRBJ2-1; clone size: .; V gene: TRBV18; D gene: .; CDR3 DNA: TGTGCCAGCTCACCTTCGGTAGCGAGCTATGGGTACAATGAGCAGTTCTTC; CDR3 protein: CASSPSVASYGYNEQFF
J gene: TRBJ2-2; clone size: few; V gene: TRBV7-6; D gene: TRBD1; CDR3 DNA: TGTGCCAGCAGCCGGGATACAGGGGGGATAACCGGGGAGCTGTTTTTT; CDR3 protein: CASSRDTGGITGELFF
J gene: TRBJ2-1; clone size: .; V gene: TRBV7-9; D gene: TRBD2; CDR3 DNA: TGTGCCAGCAGCCCCGGAGTAGCGGGAGGGGGTGAGCAGTTCTTC; CDR3 protein: CASSPGVAGGGEQFF
J gene: TRBJ2-4; clone size: few; V gene: TRBV19; D gene: .; CDR3 DNA: TGTGCCAGTAGTATGTTGCTAGCCAAAAACATTCAGTACTTC; CDR3 protein: CASSMLLAKNIQYF
J gene: TRBJ2-5; clone size: .; V gene: TRBV4-3; D gene: TRBD1; CDR3 DNA: TGCGCCAGCAGCCAAGATTACAGGGGAGAGACCCAGTACTTC; CDR3 protein: CASSQDYRGETQYF
J gene: TRBJ2-7; clone size: .; V gene: TRBV10-2; D gene: TRBD2; CDR3 DNA: TGCGCCAGCAGTGAGGGGACTAGCGGGATTTACGAGCAGTACTTC; CDR3 protein: CASSEGTSGIYEQYF
J gene: TRBJ2-1; clone size: .; V gene: TRBV4-3; D gene: TRBD1; CDR3 DNA: TGCGCCAGCAGCCAAGAGCCATTCGGGACAGCCTGGAATGAGCAGTTCTTC; CDR3 protein: CASSQEPFGTAWNEQFF
J gene: TRBJ2-6; clone size: .; V gene: TRBV6-4; D gene: .; CDR3 DNA: TGTGCCAGCAGTCCCACGCCCAACTCTGGGGCCAACGTCCTGACTTTC; CDR3 protein: CASSPTPNSGANVLTF
J gene: TRBJ2-1; clone size: few; V gene: TRBV11-2; D gene: TRBD2; CDR3 DNA: TGTGCCAGCAGCCCAGGACTAGACTTCTACAATGAGCAGTTCTTC; CDR3 protein: CASSPGLDFYNEQFF
J gene: TRBJ2-7; clone size: .; V gene: TRBV5-1; D gene: .; CDR3 DNA: TGCGCCAGGAACTCCAACGAGCAGTACTTC; CDR3 protein: CARNSNEQYF
J gene: TRBJ2-3; clone size: .; V gene: TRBV7-8; D gene: TRBD1; CDR3 DNA: TGTGCCAGCAGCCTACCTGTGAAGGACAGGGGATTTAACACAGATACGCAGTATTTT; CDR3 protein: CASSLPVKDRGFNTDTQYF
J gene: TRBJ2-3; clone size: few; V gene: TRBV27; D gene: .; CDR3 DNA: TGTGCCAGCAGTTTCGGAGCCAGTTATGTCACAGATACGCAGTATTTT; CDR3 protein: CASSFGASYVTDTQYF
J gene: TRBJ2-5; clone size: few; V gene: TRBV19; D gene: .; CDR3 DNA: TGTGCCAGTAGTATGGGAACAGAGACCCAGTACTTC; CDR3 protein: CASSMGTETQYF
J gene: TRBJ2-5; clone size: .; V gene: TRBV5-1; D gene: .; CDR3 DNA: TGCGCCAGCAGCCGGAGAGGCCAAGAGACCCAGTACTTC; CDR3 protein: CASSRRGQETQYF
J gene: TRBJ2-7; clone size: .; V gene: TRBV11-3; D gene: TRBD1; CDR3 DNA: TGTGCCAGCAGCTCCGGTAACAGGGGAACCTACGAGCAGTACTTC; CDR3 protein: CASSSGNRGTYEQYF
J gene: TRBJ2-1; clone size: .; V gene: TRBV7-2; D gene: TRBD1; CDR3 DNA: TGTGCCAGCAGCTTCGACAGGGGAAGTGAGCAGTTCTTC; CDR3 protein: CASSFDRGSEQFF
J gene: TRBJ2-3; clone size: .; V gene: TRBV18; D gene: TRBD1; CDR3 DNA: TGTGCCAGCTCACCGGTTTTAACTCCGGGACAGGGAACAGATACGCAGTATTTT; CDR3 protein: CASSPVLTPGQGTDTQYF
J gene: TRBJ1-5; clone size: few; V gene: TRBV28; D gene: .; CDR3 DNA: TGTGCCAGCAGTTTAAGTTCAGGCCGGGGGAATCAGCCCCAGCATTTT; CDR3 protein: CASSLSSGRGNQPQHF
J gene: TRBJ2-7; clone size: few; V gene: TRBV25-1; D gene: .; CDR3 DNA: TGTGCCAGCAGGCGGGCAGGAGCCTACGAGCAGTACTTC; CDR3 protein: CASRRAGAYEQYF
J gene: TRBJ1-5; clone size: .; V gene: TRBV4-1; D gene: .; CDR3 DNA: TGCGCCAGCAGCCAAGATGGGGTAGGAAATCAGCCCCAGCATTTT; CDR3 protein: CASSQDGVGNQPQHF
J gene: TRBJ2-7; clone size: few; V gene: TRBV7-8; D gene: .; CDR3 DNA: TGTGCCAGCAGCTTAGGGGACCGGGGGACTCCCTACGAGCAGTACTTC; CDR3 protein: CASSLGDRGTPYEQYF
J gene: TRBJ2-7; clone size: .; V gene: TRBV7-9; D gene: .; CDR3 DNA: TGTGCCAGCAGCGGTGAGTCCGAGCAGTACTTC; CDR3 protein: CASSGESEQYF
J gene: TRBJ2-7; clone size: .; V gene: TRBV28; D gene: .; CDR3 DNA: TGTGCCAGCAGTTTCGGACCCGACTTTTACACGGAGTTTGGGGAGCAGTACTTC; CDR3 protein: CASSFGPDFYTEFGEQYF
J gene: TRBJ2-5; clone size: few; V gene: TRBV14; D gene: .; CDR3 DNA: TGTGCCAGCAGCCATGGGGGACAAGAGACCCAGTACTTC; CDR3 protein: CASSHGGQETQYF
J gene: TRBJ2-7; clone size: .; V gene: TRBV7-3; D gene: .; CDR3 DNA: TGTGCCAGCAGCTCCGGGGAACGTGAGCAGTACTTC; CDR3 protein: CASSSGEREQYF